The 11 T cell receptor beta chains below were found in one sample sequenced in a study of blood T cell repertoires in COVID-19 (dated by TCRdb to 2018 to 2020). Libraries were built with the immunoSEQ multiplex PCR assay. TCRdb provides this immuneACCESS table in a form limited to in-frame rearrangements. Some clones are lacking; in checked studies, under half of them reflect an unresolved V gene, and why the rest are absent is not known. Present in this sample are 18,000 or so clones, over 75% of which were seen just once. Around 8.9% of the sample is in the top ten clones. Sequencing was carried out using peripheral blood. These receptors originate from a man aged 40-49 years with active COVID-19.

This clone was observed a few times. The gene calls are TRBV6-1 and TRBJ1-5; the match to TRBD1 covers 8 bases. The junction had 5 bases not matched to a gene; V was cut back by 3 bases and J by 4 bases. This CDR3 comprises 15 residues. The germline V gene has CDR1 MNHNS and CDR2 SASEGT. CDR3 nucleotide sequence: TGTGCCAGCAGTGACGCTACAGGGGGGAATCAGCCCCAGCATTTT. Encoded protein: CASSDATGGNQPQHF.

CDR3 residues: CASSSLASGNTIYF. Written as DNA, the CDR3 is TGTGCCAGTAGTTCTCTAGCCTCTGGAAACACCATATATTTT. This chain joins TRBV19 and TRBJ1-3; D call uncertain. The CDR3 has 14 residues. The V end lost 5 bases, the J end lost 0 bases, and 8 bases lay between the germline ends. Germline V gene lookup returns CDR1 LNHDA and CDR2 SQIVND (reference sequence).

V and J are TRBV9 and TRBJ2-7, with 9 bases fitting TRBD1. CDR3 length: 17 residues. Germline V gene data show CDR1 as SGDLS and CDR2 as YYNGEE. The ends lost 4 bases at V and 3 bases at J; junction bases unmatched: 14. The CDR3 DNA reads as TGTGCCAGCAGCCCGGCCCTGACAGGGGGGTCTTTCTACGAGCAGTACTTC. Its protein product is CASSPALTGGSFYEQYF.

The V and J genes are TRBV7-9 and TRBJ2-1, with 8 bases lining up with TRBD1. CDR3 length: 15 amino acids. V lost 6 bases, J lost 5 bases, and 9 bases stayed unmatched. From germline, CDR1 is SEHNR and CDR2 FQNEAQ (reference sequence). The DNA for the CDR3 is TGTGCCAGCAGTCTAGGACAGGGCCGCAACAATGAGCAGTTCTTC. Translated, it gives CASSLGQGRNNEQFF.

The chain uses TRBV4-1 and TRBJ2-3, with 10 bases lining up with TRBD2. The CDR3 is 18 residues long. V shed 0 bases and J 2 bases; nucleotides not matched to a gene: 8. The germline V gene encodes CDR1 MGHRA and CDR2 YSYEKL. CDR3 loop: CASSQDTLAGPFTDTQYF. DNA for the CDR3: TGCGCCAGCAGCCAAGACACACTAGCGGGGCCCTTCACAGATACGCAGTATTTT.

The genes are TRBV11-2 and TRBJ2-4; D is possibly TRBD2 (5 bases). The CDR3 extends over 13 amino acids. V lost 3 bases and J 8 bases, leaving 11 bases between the germline ends. The germline V gene encodes CDR1 SGHAT and CDR2 FQNNGV. The CDR3 protein is CASSFGGLDIQYF. The DNA for the CDR3 is TGTGCCAGCAGCTTCGGAGGCTTGGACATTCAGTACTTC.

The chain employs TRBV4-3 and TRBJ1-3, with 7 nucleotides matching TRBD1. The V and J ends lost 3 bases and 4 bases, in that order; junction bases with no gene match: 12. The CDR3 runs 17 residues. Germline CDR1 LGHNA, CDR2 YSLEER. As DNA, the CDR3 is TGCGCCAGCAGCCAGTTATATCTACAGGGGTACGGAAACACCATATATTTT. Translation gives CASSQLYLQGYGNTIYF.

The chain has TRBV3-1 (or the pseudogene TRBV3-2) and TRBJ2-7; no clear D. Trimming removed 0 bases at V and 7 bases at J, with 7 bases between. The CDR3 is made up of 12 amino acids. CDR1 is LGHDT, CDR2 YNNKEL, per germline (reference sequence). CDR3: CASSQDRREQYF. As DNA, the CDR3 is TGTGCCAGCAGCCAAGATAGGCGGGAGCAGTACTTC.

The chain employs TRBV29-1 and TRBJ2-3; D is unresolved. CDR1 and CDR2 (germline): SQVTM, ANQGSEA. The CDR3 sequence is 12 residues long. The germline V and J ends were trimmed by 4 bases and 2 bases, with 7 bases remaining between them. The chain's CDR3 is CSVARHTDTQYF. DNA for the CDR3: TGCAGCGTTGCCAGGCACACAGATACGCAGTATTTT.

The J gene is TRBJ2-7, the V gene TRBV2; 7 nucleotides line up with TRBD2. The CDR3 extends over 15 amino acids. Germline values: CDR1 SNHLY, CDR2 FYNNEI. The trim removed 7 bases at V and 2 bases at J, leaving 11 bases unmatched. As DNA, the CDR3 is TGTGCCAGCAACGAGGTGGCTAGCGGCCCCTACGAGCAGTACTTC. It yields the protein CASNEVASGPYEQYF.

The chain combines TRBV19 with TRBJ2-2; TRBD1 matches 8 bases. With V trimmed by 3 bases and J by 1 base, 1 base remained unmatched. The CDR3 loop spans 15 amino acids. Germline V gene sequence: CDR1 LNHDA, CDR2 SQIVND (reference sequence). The CDR3 region has the DNA TGTGCCAGTAGTATTGGGACAGGGAACACCGGGGAGCTGTTTTTT. It encodes CASSIGTGNTGELFF.